The rows below give T cell receptor beta chains drawn from one sample of a study of T and B cells in COVID-19 patients. One entry per CDR3 protein results from TCRdb running MiXCR on the multiplex PCR reads. The sample consists of around 30,000 distinct CDR3 sequences, about 31% of them appearing once. Sequenced material: blood. Every receptor here comes from a human donor who had recovered from COVID-19. Both conserved end residues are part of each CDR3. The D gene is left open where the match is weak. Only part of the rows carry a size: once, few, many, or a class if the clone is expanded.

NA	TRBV19	TRBJ2-5	14	many	CASSSPGSQETQYF	TGTGCCAGTAGTTCGCCAGGGAGCCAAGAGACCCAGTACTTC
NA	TRBV19	TRBJ2-1	12	medium-sized	CASGEYYNEQFF	TGTGCCTCCGGGGAGTACTACAATGAGCAGTTCTTC
NA	TRBV30	TRBJ1-5	14	NA	CAWSVAGRLQPQHF	TGTGCCTGGAGTGTTGCGGGGAGGCTTCAGCCCCAGCATTTT
TRBD1	TRBV19	TRBJ1-2	15	many	CASSKGQGNRYGYTF	TGTGCCAGTAGTAAGGGACAGGGGAACCGCTATGGCTACACCTTC
NA	TRBV11-1	TRBJ2-7	12	few	CASSFDPYEQYF	TGTGCCAGCAGCTTTGACCCCTACGAGCAGTACTTC
NA	TRBV15	TRBJ2-2	13	many	CATSSAVPGELFF	TGTGCCACCAGCAGCGCAGTCCCCGGGGAGCTGTTTTTT
TRBD1	TRBV19	TRBJ2-7	13	medium-sized	CASSIGQGYEQYF	TGTGCCAGTAGTATTGGACAGGGCTACGAGCAGTACTTC
TRBD1	TRBV19	TRBJ2-7	17	many	CASSTRPAGTGGYEQYF	TGTGCCAGTAGTACGAGGCCGGCCGGGACAGGGGGGTACGAGCAGTACTTC
TRBD2	TRBV12-3/TRBV12-4	TRBJ2-7	14	medium-sized	CASSRTSGSYEQYF	TGTGCCAGCAGCAGGACTAGCGGAAGCTACGAGCAGTACTTC
NA	TRBV29-1	TRBJ1-2	10	medium-sized	CSVGGDGYTF	TGCAGCGTTGGCGGGGATGGCTACACCTTC
TRBD1	TRBV24-1	TRBJ1-2	13	NA	CATSEDRPYGYTF	TGTGCCACCAGTGAGGACAGGCCCTATGGCTACACCTTC
TRBD1	TRBV27	TRBJ1-1	15	NA	CASSLSSRGRTEAFF	TGTGCCAGCAGTTTATCCTCCAGGGGGCGCACTGAAGCTTTCTTT
TRBD2	TRBV7-9	TRBJ2-2	16	NA	CASSGTSGTNTGELFF	TGTGCCAGCAGCGGGACTAGCGGGACGAACACCGGGGAGCTGTTTTTT
TRBD1	TRBV13	TRBJ2-6	17	few	CASSSRTGGAGANVLTF	TGTGCCAGCAGCTCCCGGACAGGGGGTGCTGGGGCCAACGTCCTGACTTTC
TRBD2	TRBV7-2	TRBJ2-1	17	NA	CASSPGLAGVPHNEQFF	TGTGCCAGCAGCCCGGGACTAGCGGGAGTCCCGCACAATGAGCAGTTCTTC
TRBD2	TRBV7-6	TRBJ2-5	15	few	CASSLRIGRWETQYF	TGTGCCAGCAGCTTACGCATCGGGAGGTGGGAGACCCAGTACTTC
NA	TRBV10-3	TRBJ1-2	16	few	CAISQQTVPANYGYTF	TGTGCCATCAGCCAACAGACAGTGCCGGCGAACTATGGCTACACCTTC
NA	TRBV12-3/TRBV12-4	TRBJ2-5	14	NA	CASSSRGGRETQYF	TGTGCCAGCAGTTCCCGCGGGGGCAGGGAGACCCAGTACTTC
TRBD2	TRBV5-6	TRBJ2-1	14	NA	CASSYREAYNEQFF	TGTGCCAGCAGTTACCGGGAGGCCTACAATGAGCAGTTCTTC
NA	TRBV19	TRBJ2-7	16	many	CASSPQGGTRPYEQYF	TGTGCCAGTAGCCCGCAGGGGGGAACCCGACCCTACGAGCAGTACTTC
NA	TRBV6-5	TRBJ1-2	12	NA	CASTPGGDGYTF	TGTGCCAGCACCCCGGGGGGGGATGGCTACACCTTC
NA	TRBV24-1	TRBJ1-5	13	NA	CATSDNRNQPQHF	TGTGCCACCAGTGACAACAGAAATCAGCCCCAGCATTTT
TRBD2	TRBV4-2	TRBJ2-5	16	few	CASSQALAGGRETQYF	TGTGCCAGCAGCCAAGCGCTAGCGGGGGGGCGAGAGACCCAGTACTTC
TRBD1	TRBV14	TRBJ1-1	13	NA	CASKDRGRTEAFF	TGTGCCAGCAAGGACAGGGGGCGAACTGAAGCTTTCTTT
NA	TRBV6-1	TRBJ1-2	18	NA	CASSEVSRPPRLGYGYTF	TGTGCCAGCAGTGAAGTTTCCCGGCCGCCAAGGTTGGGCTATGGCTACACCTTC
TRBD2	TRBV20-1	TRBJ2-3	16	NA	CSAPRGLAGGTDTQYF	TGCAGTGCTCCACGGGGTTTAGCGGGAGGCACAGATACGCAGTATTTT
NA	TRBV5-1	TRBJ2-5	14	NA	CASTPLTGEETQYF	TGCGCCAGCACGCCTTTGACCGGAGAAGAGACCCAGTACTTC
TRBD2	TRBV11-1	TRBJ2-1	15	NA	CASSLVGLAGVEQFF	TGTGCCAGCAGCTTAGTAGGGCTAGCGGGAGTCGAGCAGTTCTTC
NA	TRBV15	TRBJ1-6	15	medium-sized	CATSRGGAGNSPLHF	TGTGCCACCAGCAGGGGGGGGGCTGGCAATTCACCCCTCCACTTT
NA	TRBV27	TRBJ1-5	13	NA	CASSWGMGQPQHF	TGTGCCAGCAGTTGGGGGATGGGGCAGCCCCAGCATTTT
TRBD1	TRBV6-1	TRBJ2-2	13	many	CASRTGGTGELFF	TGTGCCAGCAGGACAGGGGGAACCGGGGAGCTGTTTTTT
NA	TRBV15	TRBJ2-7	15	many	CATSRDSVLVFEQYF	TGTGCCACCAGCAGAGATTCTGTCCTGGTCTTCGAGCAGTACTTC
NA	TRBV6-5	TRBJ1-1	14	few	CASSYGTANTEAFF	TGTGCCAGCAGTTACGGAACCGCGAACACTGAAGCTTTCTTT
NA	TRBV20-1	TRBJ2-7	16	NA	CSARDSRANLAYEQYF	TGCAGTGCTAGAGATAGTAGGGCCAATTTAGCCTACGAGCAGTACTTC
NA	TRBV20-1	TRBJ2-2	15	NA	CSARGILSNTGELFF	TGCAGTGCTAGAGGAATTCTATCCAACACCGGGGAGCTGTTTTTT
TRBD1	TRBV6-2/TRBV6-3	TRBJ2-3	16	NA	CASSSPRTGGSDTQYF	TGTGCCAGCAGTTCCCCCCGGACAGGGGGATCAGATACGCAGTATTTT
NA	TRBV7-9	TRBJ2-7	11	few	CASSQGQEQYF	TGTGCCAGCAGCCAAGGGCAGGAGCAGTACTTC
NA	TRBV7-6	TRBJ2-6	19	few	CASTPARQRTASGANVLTF	TGTGCCAGCACCCCGGCCCGGCAGCGAACAGCCTCTGGGGCCAACGTCCTGACTTTC
NA	TRBV7-6	TRBJ2-1	17	NA	CASSLADGGNSYNEQFF	TGTGCCAGCAGCTTAGCGGACGGCGGGAACTCCTACAATGAGCAGTTCTTC